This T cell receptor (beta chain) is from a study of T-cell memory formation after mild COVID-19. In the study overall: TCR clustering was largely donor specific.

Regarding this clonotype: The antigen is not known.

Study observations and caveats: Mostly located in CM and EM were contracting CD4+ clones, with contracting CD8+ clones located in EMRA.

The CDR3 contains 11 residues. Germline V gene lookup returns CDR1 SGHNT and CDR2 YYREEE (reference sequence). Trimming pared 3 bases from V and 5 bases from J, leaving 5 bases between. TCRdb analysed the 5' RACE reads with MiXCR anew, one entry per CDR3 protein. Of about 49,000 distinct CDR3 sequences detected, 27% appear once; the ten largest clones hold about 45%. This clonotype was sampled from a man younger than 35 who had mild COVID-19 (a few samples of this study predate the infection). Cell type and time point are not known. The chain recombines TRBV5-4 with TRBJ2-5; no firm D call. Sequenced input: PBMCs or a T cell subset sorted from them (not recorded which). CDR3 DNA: TGTGCCAGCAGCTCCAGCGAGACCCAGTACTTC. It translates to CASSSSETQYF.